The 18 T cell receptor beta chains below come from one sample, sequenced in a study of blood T cells in healthy people across ages. For the second PCR, which ran for 7 to 11 cycles, a sample-barcoded 5' primer and a J-beta primer mix were used. TCRdb reprocessed the 5' RACE reads via MiXCR and lists one record per CDR3 protein. The repertoire holds about 800,000 distinct CDR3 sequences, with roughly 25% as singletons. The sample was also reused in another study, on T cells of mothers and their children.

The sequenced sample consisted of blood. The receptors were gathered from a boy between 10 and 17 years old in good health.

This sequence joins TRBV11-2 and TRBJ2-5; maybe TRBD1 (5 bases). Gene TRBJ2-1 matches the end of the DNA better, so the J call may be wrong. Germline V CDR1 and CDR2: SGHAT, FQNNGV. CDR3 length: 21 residues. CDR3 in amino acids: CASSLVGRGAAANKLRDEQFF. CDR3 in DNA: TGTGCCAGCAGCTTAGTTGGCCGTGGGGCGGCTGCAAATAAATTAAGGGATGAGCAGTTCTTC.

CDR3 in amino acids: CASSSGQGGNTQYF. For the CDR3, the DNA is TGTGCCAGCAGTTCGGGACAGGGTGGCAATACGCAGTATTTT. The genes are TRBV6-6 and TRBJ2-3; 9 nucleotides agree with TRBD1. In germline, CDR1 is MNHNY, CDR2 SVGAGI (reference sequence). CDR3 size: 14 residues. With V trimmed by 4 bases and J by 7 bases, 6 bases remained unmatched.

This sequence joins TRBV4-2 and TRBJ2-5; 11 bases match TRBD2. With V trimmed by 3 bases and J by 3 bases, 3 bases remained unmatched. Germline V gene sequence: CDR1 LGHNA, CDR2 YNFKEQ. This CDR3 has 15 residues. CDR3 DNA: TGTGCCAGCAGCCACATACTAGCGGGAGAAGAGACCCAGTACTTC. Residues: CASSHILAGEETQYF.

This clonotype was seen a handful of times. The gene calls are TRBV6-1 and TRBJ1-1, with TRBD1 matching 7 bases. Germline lookup yields CDR1 MNHNS and CDR2 SASEGT. This CDR3 spans 14 amino acids. V trimming: 3 bases; J trimming: 1 base; junction bases outside the gene matches: 2. CDR3 in DNA: TGTGCCAGCAGTGACGACAGGGCGAACACTGAAGCTTTCTTT. Its protein is CASSDDRANTEAFF.

This clonotype was observed a few times. This sequence joins TRBV28 and TRBJ2-5; unclear D gene. The assigned J gene may be wrong: the sequence end matches TRBJ2-1 better. CDR3 length: 14 residues. Per the germline V gene, CDR1 is MDHEN and CDR2 is SYDVKM. This chain's CDR3 is CASNPLDGSREQFF. CDR3 nucleotide sequence: TGTGCCAGCAACCCTCTCGACGGAAGTCGTGAGCAGTTCTTC.

This clonotype has a handful of counts. The V call is TRBV29-1, the J call TRBJ2-5; D call uncertain. With the DNA end fitting TRBJ2-7 better, the J assignment may be wrong. From germline, CDR1 is SQVTM and CDR2 ANQGSEA. The length of the CDR3 is 13 residues. CDR3 in amino acids: CSVVWQASYEQYF. Here the CDR3 DNA reads TGCAGCGTTGTGTGGCAGGCCTCCTACGAGCAGTACTTC.

Comments on this clonotype: A clone one base away is much larger, so this may be a read error. The chain recombines TRBV20-1 with TRBJ2-5; 9 bases are shared with TRBD2. V was pared by 3 bases and J by 5 bases, with 10 bases of the junction left unmatched. This CDR3 comprises 15 residues. The germline V gene has CDR1 DFQATT and CDR2 SNEGSKA (reference sequence). This chain's CDR3 is CSARASGKARETQYF. For the CDR3, the DNA is TGCAGTGCTAGGGCTAGCGGGAAGGCCCGGGAGACCCAGTACTTC.

This clonotype has only a few counts. The rearrangement joins TRBV7-9 to TRBJ2-7; no reliable D call. The V end was cut by 4 bases, the J end by 5 bases, with 15 bases between. This CDR3 contains 14 residues. Germline V gene lookup returns CDR1 SEHNR and CDR2 FQNEAQ (reference sequence). Here the CDR3 DNA reads TGTGCCAGCAGCTCGCGCCTTGAGATCGACGAGCAGTACTTC. Amino acid sequence: CASSSRLEIDEQYF.

V is TRBV7-6 and J is TRBJ1-1, with D unresolved. The CDR3 covers 16 residues. V was trimmed by 2 bases and J by 3 bases, leaving 16 bases between them. Germline V gene lookup returns CDR1 SGHVS and CDR2 FNYEAQ. The CDR3 spells CASSLRAWDKDTEAFF. In nucleotides, the CDR3 is TGTGCCAGCAGCTTAAGGGCTTGGGATAAGGACACTGAAGCTTTCTTT.

This clonotype turned up a few times. The chain combines TRBV18 with TRBJ2-2; D uncertain. Trimming pared 1 base from V and 4 bases from J, leaving 10 bases between. Per germline, CDR1 KGHSH and CDR2 LQKENI. CDR3 length: 15 residues. The CDR3 coding sequence is TGTGCCAGCTCACCACTGGCAGCCTCCACCGGGGAGCTGTTTTTT. Its translation: CASSPLAASTGELFF.

J is TRBJ1-2 and V is TRBV7-9; TRBD1 matches at 9 bases. In germline, CDR1 is SEHNR, CDR2 FQNEAQ (reference sequence). V shed 5 bases, J shed 8 bases, and the junction held 12 bases outside the gene matches. The CDR3 sequence is 15 residues long. CDR3 loop: CASSRLGQGYGGYTF. The CDR3 DNA sequence: TGTGCCAGCAGCCGTCTTGGACAGGGGTATGGAGGCTACACCTTC.

This clonotype came up a few times. One junction end does not reproduce the germline sequence, and a read error may be involved. The CDR3 loop reads CASSLRGPSCNEQFF. The CDR3 region has the DNA TGTGCCAGCAGCCTCCGGGGGCCTTCCTGCAATGAGCAGTTCTTC. V and J are TRBV6-2 or TRBV6-3 and TRBJ2-1; tentatively, D is TRBD1 or TRBD2 (6 bases each). The germline CDR1 and CDR2 sequences are MNHEY and SVGEGT. The length of the CDR3 is 15 residues.

This clonotype was counted between two and nine times. The J gene is TRBJ2-3, the V gene TRBV9, with TRBD1 matching over 8 bases. The CDR3 has 16 amino acids. Trimming removed 0 bases from V and 3 bases from J; junction bases left unmatched: 6. Germline V gene lookup returns CDR1 SGDLS and CDR2 YYNGEE. The DNA for the CDR3 is TGTGCCAGCAGCGTAGTCTCAGGGGGCAGAACAGATACGCAGTATTTT. Its translation: CASSVVSGGRTDTQYF.

This clonotype showed up just a few times. The V gene is TRBV4-3, the J gene TRBJ1-4; D unresolved. CDR3 size: 14 residues. Germline values: CDR1 LGHNA, CDR2 YSLEER. V was trimmed by 1 base and J by 8 bases, leaving 11 bases between them. The CDR3 is CASSQAPFGEKLFF. As DNA, the CDR3 is TGCGCCAGCAGCCAAGCGCCGTTCGGCGAAAAACTGTTTTTT.

The sample holds many counts of this clonotype. The V call is TRBV4-3, the J call TRBJ2-4; 7 bases fit TRBD2. This CDR3 has 13 residues. V shed 2 bases and J 13 bases; nucleotides not matched to a gene: 8. Germline CDR1 LGHNA, CDR2 YSLEER. As DNA, the CDR3 is TGCGCCAGCAGCCAAAATCCGGGGGGTCTCCAGTACTTC. It is translated as CASSQNPGGLQYF.

This clonotype was picked up a small number of times. V and J are TRBV27 and TRBJ2-7, with TRBD1 matching over 7 bases. The J call may be faulty, since TRBJ2-5 better matches the DNA end. The CDR3 totals 14 residues. Germline V gene lookup returns CDR1 MNHEY and CDR2 SMNVEV (reference sequence). The CDR3: CASSGTALRETQYF. For the CDR3, the DNA is TGTGCCAGCAGCGGGACAGCGTTAAGAGAGACCCAGTACTTC.

The rearrangement uses TRBV5-6 and TRBJ1-4; 7 bases map to TRBD1. Germline V gene lookup returns CDR1 SGHDT and CDR2 YYEEEE. The length of the CDR3 is 14 residues. V was clipped by 4 bases and J by 8 bases; unmatched bases: 8. The chain's CDR3 is CASSRGTVEEKLFF. The CDR3 DNA reads as TGTGCCAGCAGCCGCGGGACAGTCGAGGAAAAACTGTTTTTT.

The CDR3 protein is CSVRGAGTDPYEQYF. Here the CDR3 DNA reads TGCAGCGTACGCGGGGCAGGGACGGATCCCTACGAGCAGTACTTC. The gene calls are TRBV29-1 and TRBJ2-7, with TRBD2 as a possible D gene (6 bases). CDR3 length: 15 amino acids. V shed 6 bases and J shed 2 bases, with 20 bases lying between them. Germline V gene lookup returns CDR1 SQVTM and CDR2 ANQGSEA.